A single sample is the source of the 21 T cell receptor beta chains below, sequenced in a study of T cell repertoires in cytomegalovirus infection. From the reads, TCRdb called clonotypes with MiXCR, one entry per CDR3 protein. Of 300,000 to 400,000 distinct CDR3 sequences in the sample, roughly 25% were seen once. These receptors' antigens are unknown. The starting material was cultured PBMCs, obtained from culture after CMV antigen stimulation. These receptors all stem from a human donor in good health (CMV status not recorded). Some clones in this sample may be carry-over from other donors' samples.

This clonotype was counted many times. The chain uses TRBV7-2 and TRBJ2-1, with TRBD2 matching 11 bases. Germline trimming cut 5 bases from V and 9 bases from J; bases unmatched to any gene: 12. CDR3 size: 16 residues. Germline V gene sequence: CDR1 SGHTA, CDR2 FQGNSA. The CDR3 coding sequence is TGTGCCAGCAGCCCTTCAAGTACTAGCGGGAGAGCTGAGCAGTTCTTC. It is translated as CASSPSSTSGRAEQFF.

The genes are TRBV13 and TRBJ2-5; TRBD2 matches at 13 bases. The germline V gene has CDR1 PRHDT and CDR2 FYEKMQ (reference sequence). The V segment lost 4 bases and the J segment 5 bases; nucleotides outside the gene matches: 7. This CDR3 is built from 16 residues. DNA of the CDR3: TGTGCCAGCAGCTCGACTAGCGGGAGGCCGGGGGAGACCCAGTACTTC. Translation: CASSSTSGRPGETQYF.

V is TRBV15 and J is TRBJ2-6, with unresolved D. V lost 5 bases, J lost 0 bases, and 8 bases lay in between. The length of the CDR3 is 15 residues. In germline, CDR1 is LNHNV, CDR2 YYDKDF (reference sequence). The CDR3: CATSRTASGANVLTF. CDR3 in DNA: TGTGCCACCAGCCGGACGGCCTCTGGGGCCAACGTCCTGACTTTC.

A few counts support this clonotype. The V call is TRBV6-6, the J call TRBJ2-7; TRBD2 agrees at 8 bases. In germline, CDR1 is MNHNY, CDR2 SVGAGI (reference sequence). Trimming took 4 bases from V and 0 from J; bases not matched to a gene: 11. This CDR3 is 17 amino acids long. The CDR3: CASSSHLTREASYEQYF. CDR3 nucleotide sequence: TGTGCCAGCAGTTCCCACCTGACGCGGGAGGCCTCCTACGAGCAGTACTTC.

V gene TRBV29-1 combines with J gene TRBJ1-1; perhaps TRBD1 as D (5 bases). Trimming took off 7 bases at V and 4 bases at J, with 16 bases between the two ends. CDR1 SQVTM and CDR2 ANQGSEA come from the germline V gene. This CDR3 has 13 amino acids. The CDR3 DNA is TGCAGCGCAGAGACAGAGACTTTCACTGAAGCTTTCTTT. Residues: CSAETETFTEAFF.

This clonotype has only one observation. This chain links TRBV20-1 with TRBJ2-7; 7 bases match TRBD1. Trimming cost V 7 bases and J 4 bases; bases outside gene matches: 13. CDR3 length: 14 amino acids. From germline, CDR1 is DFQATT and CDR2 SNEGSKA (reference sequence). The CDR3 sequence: CSGLGRRGCYEQYV. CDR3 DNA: TGCAGTGGACTCGGGCGCAGGGGGTGTTACGAGCAGTACGTC.

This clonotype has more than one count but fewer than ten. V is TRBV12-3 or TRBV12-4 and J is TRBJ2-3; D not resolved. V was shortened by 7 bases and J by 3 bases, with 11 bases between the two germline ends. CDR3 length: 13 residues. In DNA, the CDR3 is TGTGCCAGCACCACGAGACCTACAGATACGCAGTATTTT. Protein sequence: CASTTRPTDTQYF.

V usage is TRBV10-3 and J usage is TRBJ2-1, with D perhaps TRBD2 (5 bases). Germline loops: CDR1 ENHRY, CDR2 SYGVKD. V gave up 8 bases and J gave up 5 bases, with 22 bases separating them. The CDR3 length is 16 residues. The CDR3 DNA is TGTGCCATCGGGTCTCGTCGTCGGCCTAGCCACAATGAGCAGTTCTTC. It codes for CAIGSRRRPSHNEQFF.

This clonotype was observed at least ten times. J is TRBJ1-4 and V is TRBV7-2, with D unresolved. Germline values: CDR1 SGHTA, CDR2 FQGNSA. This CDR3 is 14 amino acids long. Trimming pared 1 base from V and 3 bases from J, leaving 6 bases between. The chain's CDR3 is CASSLGPANEKLFF. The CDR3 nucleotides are TGTGCCAGCAGCTTAGGGCCGGCTAATGAAAAACTGTTTTTT.

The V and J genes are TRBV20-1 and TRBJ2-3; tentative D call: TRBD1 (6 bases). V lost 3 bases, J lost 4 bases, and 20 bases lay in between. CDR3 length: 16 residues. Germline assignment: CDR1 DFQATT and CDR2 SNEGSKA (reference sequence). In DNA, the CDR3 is TGCAGTGCTAGGCCCGGACAGCAAAAAGTTCCAGATACGCAGTATTTT. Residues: CSARPGQQKVPDTQYF.

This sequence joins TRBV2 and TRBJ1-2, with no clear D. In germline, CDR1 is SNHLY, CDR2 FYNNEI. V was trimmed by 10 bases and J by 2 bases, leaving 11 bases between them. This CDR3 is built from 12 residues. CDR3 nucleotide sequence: TGTGCCACCCGAGGAGGAAACTATGGCTACACCTTC. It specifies CATRGGNYGYTF.

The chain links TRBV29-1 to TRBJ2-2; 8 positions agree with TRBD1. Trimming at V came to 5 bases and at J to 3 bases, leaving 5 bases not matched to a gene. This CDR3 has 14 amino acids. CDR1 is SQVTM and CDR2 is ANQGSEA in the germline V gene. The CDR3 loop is CSVRLDRDTGELFF. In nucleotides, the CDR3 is TGCAGCGTTAGGCTGGACAGGGACACCGGGGAGCTGTTTTTT.

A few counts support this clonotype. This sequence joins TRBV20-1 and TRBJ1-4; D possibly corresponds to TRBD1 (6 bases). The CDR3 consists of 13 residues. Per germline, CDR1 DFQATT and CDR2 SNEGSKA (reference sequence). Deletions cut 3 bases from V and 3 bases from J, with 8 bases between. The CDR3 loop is CSARRGANEKLFF. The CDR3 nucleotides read TGCAGTGCTAGGAGGGGGGCTAATGAAAAACTGTTTTTT.

The CDR3 is CASSLSLWMYEQYF. The CDR3 DNA sequence: TGTGCCAGCAGTTTATCCCTTTGGATGTACGAGCAGTACTTC. The rearrangement links TRBV12-3 or TRBV12-4 to TRBJ2-7; D not resolved. The CDR3 has 14 residues. Trimming left V 2 bases short and J 4 bases short, with 12 bases between.

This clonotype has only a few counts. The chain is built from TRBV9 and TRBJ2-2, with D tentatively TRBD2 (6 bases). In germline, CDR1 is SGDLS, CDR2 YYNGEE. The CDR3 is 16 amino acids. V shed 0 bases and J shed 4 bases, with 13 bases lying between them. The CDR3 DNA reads TGTGCCAGCAGCGTAGCCGGGAGTTATAGCACCGGGGAGCTGTTTTTT. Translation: CASSVAGSYSTGELFF.

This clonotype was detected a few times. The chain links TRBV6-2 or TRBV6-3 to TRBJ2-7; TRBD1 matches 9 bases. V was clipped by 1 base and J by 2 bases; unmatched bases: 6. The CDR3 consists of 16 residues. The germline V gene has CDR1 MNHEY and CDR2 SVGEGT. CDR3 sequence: CASSYYGTGRTYEQYF. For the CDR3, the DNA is TGTGCCAGCAGTTACTACGGGACAGGGAGGACCTACGAGCAGTACTTC.

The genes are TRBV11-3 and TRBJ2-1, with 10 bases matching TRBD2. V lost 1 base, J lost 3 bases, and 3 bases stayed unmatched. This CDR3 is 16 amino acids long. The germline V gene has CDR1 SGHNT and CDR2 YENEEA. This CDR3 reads CASSLVSSGSYNEQFF. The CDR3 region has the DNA TGTGCCAGCAGCTTAGTGTCTAGCGGGAGCTACAATGAGCAGTTCTTC.

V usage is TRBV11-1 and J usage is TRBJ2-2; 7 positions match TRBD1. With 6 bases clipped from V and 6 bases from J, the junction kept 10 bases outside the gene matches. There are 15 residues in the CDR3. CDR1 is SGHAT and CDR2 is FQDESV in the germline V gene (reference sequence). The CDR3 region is CASRHRGIIAGELFF. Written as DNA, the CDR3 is TGTGCCAGCAGACACAGGGGAATTATAGCCGGGGAGCTGTTTTTT.

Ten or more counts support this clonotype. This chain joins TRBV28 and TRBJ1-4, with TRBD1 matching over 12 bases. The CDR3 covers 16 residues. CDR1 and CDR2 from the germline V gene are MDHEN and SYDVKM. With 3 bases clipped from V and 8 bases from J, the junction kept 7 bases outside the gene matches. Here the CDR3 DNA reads TGTGCCAGCAGTTTCGGGGACAGGGGGCAAAGCGAAAAACTGTTTTTT. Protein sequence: CASSFGDRGQSEKLFF.

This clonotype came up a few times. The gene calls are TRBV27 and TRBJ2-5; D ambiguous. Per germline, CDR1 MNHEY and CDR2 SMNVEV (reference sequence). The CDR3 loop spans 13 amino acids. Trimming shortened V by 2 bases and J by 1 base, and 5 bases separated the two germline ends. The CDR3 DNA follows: TGTGCCAGCAGTTTAGTGGCCCAAGAGACCCAGTACTTC. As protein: CASSLVAQETQYF.

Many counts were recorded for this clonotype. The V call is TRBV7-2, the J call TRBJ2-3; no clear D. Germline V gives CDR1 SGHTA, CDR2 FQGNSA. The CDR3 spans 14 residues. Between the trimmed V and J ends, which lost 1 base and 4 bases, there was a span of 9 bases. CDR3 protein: CASSLGRVADTQYF. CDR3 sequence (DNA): TGTGCCAGCAGCTTAGGTCGGGTGGCAGATACGCAGTATTTT.